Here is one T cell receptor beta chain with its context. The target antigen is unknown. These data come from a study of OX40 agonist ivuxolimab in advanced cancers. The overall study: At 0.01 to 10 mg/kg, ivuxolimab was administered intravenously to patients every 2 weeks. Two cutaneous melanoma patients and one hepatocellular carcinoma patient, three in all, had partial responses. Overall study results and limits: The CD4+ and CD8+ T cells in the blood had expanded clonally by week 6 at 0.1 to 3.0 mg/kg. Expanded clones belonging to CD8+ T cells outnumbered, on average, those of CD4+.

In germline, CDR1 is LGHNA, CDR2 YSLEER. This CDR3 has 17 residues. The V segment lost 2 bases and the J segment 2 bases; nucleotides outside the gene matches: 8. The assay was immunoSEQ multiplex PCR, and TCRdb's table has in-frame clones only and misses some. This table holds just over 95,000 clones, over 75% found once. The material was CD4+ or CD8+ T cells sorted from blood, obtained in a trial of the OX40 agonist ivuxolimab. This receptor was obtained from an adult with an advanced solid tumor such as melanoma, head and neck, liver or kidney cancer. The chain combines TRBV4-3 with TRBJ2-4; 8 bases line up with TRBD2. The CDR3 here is CASSQLLAGLTKNIQYF. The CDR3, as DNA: TGCGCCAGCAGCCAACTTCTAGCGGGTCTAACCAAAAACATTCAGTACTTC.